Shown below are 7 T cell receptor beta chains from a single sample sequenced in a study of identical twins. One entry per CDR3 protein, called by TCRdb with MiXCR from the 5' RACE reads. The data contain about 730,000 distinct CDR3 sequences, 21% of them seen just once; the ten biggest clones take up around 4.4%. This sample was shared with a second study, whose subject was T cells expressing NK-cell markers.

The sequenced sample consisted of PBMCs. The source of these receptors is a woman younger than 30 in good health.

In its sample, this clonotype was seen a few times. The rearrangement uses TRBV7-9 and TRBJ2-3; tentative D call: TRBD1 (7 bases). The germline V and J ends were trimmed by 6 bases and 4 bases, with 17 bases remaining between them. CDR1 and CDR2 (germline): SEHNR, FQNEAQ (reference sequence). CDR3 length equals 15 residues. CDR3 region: CASRKPGGTADTQYF. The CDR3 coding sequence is TGTGCCAGCAGAAAACCCGGAGGGACAGCAGATACGCAGTATTTT.

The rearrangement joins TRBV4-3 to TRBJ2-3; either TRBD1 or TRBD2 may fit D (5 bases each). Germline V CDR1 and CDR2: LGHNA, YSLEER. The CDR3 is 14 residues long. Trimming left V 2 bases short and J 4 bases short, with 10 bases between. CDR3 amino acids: CASSQKLGADTQYF. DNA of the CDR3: TGCGCCAGCAGCCAAAAGCTGGGGGCAGATACGCAGTATTTT.

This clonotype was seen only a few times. The CDR3 sequence: CSATRYQGGNSPLHF. The DNA for the CDR3 is TGCAGTGCTACTCGCTACCAGGGGGGTAATTCACCCCTCCACTTT. The V call is TRBV20-1, the J call TRBJ1-6, with TRBD1 identical over 7 bases. Per the germline V gene, CDR1 is DFQATT and CDR2 is SNEGSKA (reference sequence). There are 15 residues in the CDR3. Losses at the gene ends were 4 bases for V and 6 bases for J; bases not matched to a gene: 9.

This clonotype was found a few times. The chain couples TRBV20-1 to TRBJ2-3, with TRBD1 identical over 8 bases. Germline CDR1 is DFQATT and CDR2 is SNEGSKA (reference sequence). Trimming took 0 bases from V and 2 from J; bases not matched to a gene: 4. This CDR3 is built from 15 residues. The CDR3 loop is CSARDRTGYTDTQYF. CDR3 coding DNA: TGCAGTGCTAGAGATCGGACAGGGTACACAGATACGCAGTATTTT.

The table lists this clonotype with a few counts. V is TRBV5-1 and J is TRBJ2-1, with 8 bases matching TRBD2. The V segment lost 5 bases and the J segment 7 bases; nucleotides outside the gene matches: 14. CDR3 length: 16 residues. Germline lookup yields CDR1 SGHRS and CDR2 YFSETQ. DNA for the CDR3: TGCGCCAGCAGAAAATGGGCGGGAGGCGGTGGAAATGAGCAGTTCTTC. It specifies CASRKWAGGGGNEQFF. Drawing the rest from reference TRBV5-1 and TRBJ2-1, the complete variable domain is KAGVTQTPRYLIKTRGQQVTLSCSPISGHRSVSWYQQTPGQGLQFLFEYFSETQRNKGNFPGRFSGRQFSNSRSEMNVSTLELGDSALYLCASRKWAGGGGNEQFFGPGTRLTVL.

CDR3 loop: CASMPDHLYQPQHF. The CDR3 DNA is TGTGCCAGTATGCCCGACCACCTTTATCAGCCCCAGCATTTT. V usage is TRBV19 and J usage is TRBJ1-5, with D hard to call. The V gene's germline CDR1 is LNHDA and CDR2 SQIVND (reference sequence). This CDR3 region has 14 residues. Trimming pared 7 bases from V and 5 bases from J, leaving 15 bases between.

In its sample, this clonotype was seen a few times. The CDR3, as DNA: TGTGCCAGCAGCCCCAACAGGGTTTTAGGGTACAATGAGCAGTTCTTC. Translation gives CASSPNRVLGYNEQFF. The genes are TRBV6-1 and TRBJ2-1, with D tentatively TRBD1 (6 bases). Trimming stripped 6 bases from V and 4 bases from J, with 19 bases between. This CDR3 is built from 16 residues. CDR1 is MNHNS and CDR2 is SASEGT in the germline V gene.